A single sample gave rise to the 3 T cell receptor beta chains below, sequenced in a study of breast tumors, draining lymph nodes, adjacent tissues. TCRdb re-called the multiplex PCR reads through MiXCR, storing one row per CDR3 protein. Of 270,000 or so distinct CDR3 sequences listed, over 30% are singletons. The lymph nodes were axillary draining lymph nodes from breast cancer patients. The sequencing sample was made of axillary lymph node tissue. These receptors all come from a female donor with breast cancer. Some clones in this sample may be carry-over from other donors' samples.

A word on this clonotype: It may be a read error: a sequence one base away is much more abundant. This chain joins TRBV9 and TRBJ2-3; D call uncertain. Germline V gives CDR1 SGDLS, CDR2 YYNGEE. CDR3 size: 14 residues. The CDR3 sequence is CASSVGGYGDTQSF. CDR3 DNA sequence: TGTGCCAGCAGCGTAGGCGGCTATGGAGATACGCAGTCTTTT.

J is TRBJ2-1 and V is TRBV4-1, with 12 bases identical to TRBD1. The CDR3 loop spans 16 amino acids. J lost 7 bases, V lost 4 bases, and 8 bases had no gene match. Germline lookup yields CDR1 MGHRA and CDR2 YSYEKL. CDR3 sequence: CASSPPGQGASNEQFF. Here the CDR3 DNA reads TGCGCCAGCAGCCCTCCGGGACAGGGGGCGTCAAATGAGCAGTTCTTC.

This clonotype was detected ten times or more. The chain is built from TRBV2 and TRBJ2-7, with D possibly being TRBD2 (5 bases). The V end was cut by 7 bases, the J end by 4 bases, with 17 bases between. The germline gives CDR1 SNHLY, CDR2 FYNNEI. CDR3 length: 14 residues. The CDR3 protein is CASKVDSPSYEQYF. Written as DNA, the CDR3 is TGTGCCAGCAAGGTGGACTCCCCGTCGTACGAGCAGTACTTC.